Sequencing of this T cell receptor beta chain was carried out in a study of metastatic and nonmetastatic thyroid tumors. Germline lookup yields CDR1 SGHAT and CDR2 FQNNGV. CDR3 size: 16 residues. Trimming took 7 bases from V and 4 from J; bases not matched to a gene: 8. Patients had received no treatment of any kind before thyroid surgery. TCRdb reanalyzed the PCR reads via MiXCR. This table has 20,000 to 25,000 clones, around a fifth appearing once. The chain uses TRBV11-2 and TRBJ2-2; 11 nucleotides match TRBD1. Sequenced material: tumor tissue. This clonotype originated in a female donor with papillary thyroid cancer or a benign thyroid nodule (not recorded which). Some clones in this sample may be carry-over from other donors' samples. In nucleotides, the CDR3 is TGTGCCAGCACCCAGCGGACAGGGGGCAGCACCGGGGAGCTGTTTTTT. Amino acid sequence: CASTQRTGGSTGELFF.